This is a list of T cell receptor beta chains from one sample in a study of blood T cell repertoires in COVID-19. Repertoires were generated with immunoSEQ multiplex PCR, while TCRdb's copy carries only in-frame clones and drops some. The sample records 250,000 to 350,000 clones, about 85% being singletons. Sequencing was done on a sample of peripheral blood. These receptors originate from a woman aged 50 to 65 who had recovered from COVID-19. CDR3s include the opening cysteine and the closing phenylalanine or tryptophan.

V gene,J gene,CDR3 protein
TRBV6-5,TRBJ2-3,CASSQRSTSTDTQYF
TRBV30,TRBJ1-2,CAWSGSGNGITF
TRBV14,TRBJ1-3,CASSQDGRAIPRVGNTIYF
TRBV30,TRBJ1-4,CASQVGRELFF
TRBV6-2/TRBV6-3,TRBJ2-1,CASSYPPGLAGRFGNEQFF
TRBV27,TRBJ1-2,CASSPDRVRGYTF
TRBV7-2,TRBJ2-5,CASSLSSRETQYF
TRBV24-1,TRBJ1-2,CATSGPGQGDGYTF
TRBV19,TRBJ2-1,CASSSRLPNNEQFF
TRBV14,TRBJ1-1,CASSHGPGQGNTEAFF
TRBV5-4,TRBJ2-2,CASSRDQGANTGELFF
TRBV9,TRBJ2-1,CASSVVASGSSYNEQFF
TRBV29-1,TRBJ2-7,CSARTGVSEQYF
TRBV6-5,TRBJ2-3,CASSPGTSVGDTQYF
TRBV30,TRBJ1-3,CAWSVSGSLIGNTIYF
TRBV5-4,TRBJ1-2,CASTQAGYYGYTF
TRBV9,TRBJ2-2,CASSPKGLAGTGELFF
TRBV5-4,TRBJ2-1,CASSLPTSGSYNEQFF
TRBV3-1/TRBV3-2,TRBJ1-3,CASSHNRYSGNTIYF
TRBV6-1,TRBJ2-3,CASSERRGTRDTQYF
TRBV18,TRBJ1-1,CASSHRDRVAEAFF
TRBV7-9,TRBJ1-1,CASSLRDSSNTEAFF
TRBV18,TRBJ2-7,CASSPDRRSYEQYF
TRBV28,TRBJ1-2,CASSKLENYGYTF
TRBV7-6,TRBJ2-3,CASSYGTGVRDTDTQYF
TRBV10-2,TRBJ1-5,CASSEPRTGRISNQPQHF
TRBV24-1,TRBJ2-5,CATSDRGTGQETQYF
TRBV6-5,TRBJ2-7,CASSYSEGRIHEQYF
TRBV19,TRBJ1-3,CASLSPGQGKRNTIYF
TRBV7-2,TRBJ2-5,CASRPRGQGRPETQYF
TRBV6-5,TRBJ2-2,CASSYSTAGGGELFF
TRBV6-5,TRBJ1-5,CASRGGRNQPQHF
TRBV5-6,TRBJ1-2,CASSMGQSDLYGYTF
TRBV30,TRBJ2-5,CAWAGRETQYF
TRBV5-5,TRBJ1-2,CASSLSGRDYGYTF